Given below is one T cell receptor (beta chain) in context. The antigen remains unidentified. The record originates from a study of T cells in Graves' hyperthyroidism and ophthalmopathy. Regarding the study as a whole: Ophthalmopathy, which appeared later, was predicted by the model a median about 5.9 months before onset.

Each diagnosis was grounded in clinical symptoms, serum thyroxine and TRAb, thyroid ultrasound, and orbital computed tomography. The PBMCs were taken from around 10 ml of fresh peripheral blood. Regions amplified from RNA transcripts were the TCR beta CDR3 regions. An initial round of RT-PCR targeting the TCR CDR3 relied on the HTBI primer set. TCRdb itself ran the multiplex PCR reads through MiXCR, one entry per CDR3 protein. The data show some 650,000 distinct CDR3 sequences, around 15% seen once. This TCR came from a woman in her forties with Graves' ophthalmopathy. The sequencing input was blood.

The CDR3: CASSDSYRWQFF. The CDR3 DNA reads TGTGCCAGCAGTGACAGCTATAGGTGGCAGTTCTTC. This sequence joins TRBV6-1 and TRBJ2-1, with D uncertain. The CDR3 is made up of 12 amino acids. V gave up 3 bases and J gave up 12 bases, with 12 bases separating them. Germline values: CDR1 MNHNS, CDR2 SASEGT.